This TCR beta chain is from a study of cytomegalovirus exposure and HLA in healthy donors. Notes on this clone: The antigen is unknown.

Per the germline V gene, CDR1 is SGHTA and CDR2 is FQGNSA. CDR3 length: 13 amino acids. Trimming shortened V by 3 bases and J by 0 bases, and 6 bases separated the two germline ends. Whole-study findings and limits: The study dropped some indistinguishable V segments, TRBV6-2 and TRBV6-3 among them.

PCR amplification relied on 60 Vbeta primers (plus 13 Jbeta primers). The table came from immunoSEQ multiplex PCR; TCRdb's copy has only in-frame clones and leaves some out. Altogether 210,000 or so clones are present, 70% to 85% being singletons, with the ten largest covering 0.58%. The sequence came from a middle-aged woman in good health and CMV-seronegative. The source material was PBMCs. The chain employs TRBV7-2 and TRBJ2-7, with a weak D call TRBD2 (6 bases). The CDR3 loop reads CASSLTSSYEQYF. The DNA for the CDR3 is TGTGCCAGCAGCTTGACTAGCTCCTACGAGCAGTACTTC.